The clone carrying this TCR beta chain has a count of ten or more. Its antigen is as yet unknown. The CDR3 is cut off 3 residues early in the read; its end comes from the germline J gene. Equal genomic DNA amounts from CVID and control samples were sequenced. TCRdb's table, derived via immunoSEQ multiplex PCR, lists solely in-frame clones and lacks some. This sample has 45,000 to 60,000 clones and no singletons, with 5% to 6.5% in the ten largest. From germline, CDR1 is SGHDN and CDR2 FVKESK. CDR3 size: 17 residues. Trimming left V 0 bases short and J 1 base short, with 16 bases between. The sample is drawn from a study of T cell clonality in common variable immunodeficiency. Findings and caveats of the study: CVID subjects shared fewer TCRbeta clones than healthy controls did. CVID subjects showed higher TCRbeta clonality than healthy controls. In common variable immunodeficiency, TCR beta chains reportedly carried fewer deletions and N-nucleotide insertions.

The receptor's source is a person between 18 and 70 years old in good health. V usage is TRBV14 and J usage is TRBJ2-7; tentatively, D is TRBD1 (5 bases). Specimen: peripheral blood mononuclear cells. The CDR3 loop reads CASSQDISGWGSYEQYF. Incomplete CDR3 DNA: TGTGCCAGCAGCCAAGATATTTCAGGGTGGGGTTCCTACGAG.